The 21 T cell receptor beta chains listed next were all sequenced from one sample in a study of CD8+ T cells in alopecia areata. Reverse transcribed after extraction, RNA yielded cDNA as the sequencing template. The table came from immunoSEQ multiplex PCR; TCRdb's copy has only in-frame clones and leaves some out. The sample shows 110,000 to 150,000 clones, nearly 55% of them seen only once. Treatment given: oral pan-JAK inhibitor, 5-10 mg twice daily. Material: CD8+ T cells sorted from blood, obtained at week 4, from a patient treated with tofacitinib. These receptors were collected from a human donor with alopecia areata.

V is TRBV6-5 and J is TRBJ2-3, with a weak D call TRBD2 (6 bases). Per germline, CDR1 MNHEY and CDR2 SVGAGI. The CDR3 covers 12 residues. The V end was cut by 4 bases, the J end by 6 bases, with 8 bases between. The CDR3 protein is CASSSAGDTQYF. In DNA form, the CDR3 reads TGTGCCAGCAGTTCGGCGGGGGATACGCAGTATTTT.

This clone is a singleton in its sample. The genes are TRBV6-6 and TRBJ1-5, with a tentative D call TRBD1 (6 bases). CDR1 and CDR2 from the germline V gene are MNHNY and SVGAGI (reference sequence). The V gene lost 2 bases and the J gene lost 6 bases, with 14 bases spanning the gap. The CDR3 runs to 15 residues. CDR3 in amino acids: CASSYRTEEGQPQHF. CDR3 DNA sequence: TGTGCCAGCAGTTACCGGACAGAGGAGGGTCAGCCCCAGCATTTT.

The chain uses TRBV30 and TRBJ2-7, with 7 bases lining up with TRBD1. There are 15 residues in the CDR3. The trim removed 1 base at V and 3 bases at J, leaving 9 bases unmatched. Germline CDR1 reads GTSNPN; CDR2 reads SVGIG (reference sequence). Here the CDR3 reads CAWSGAGGLIYEQYF. The CDR3 bases are TGTGCCTGGAGTGGTGCAGGGGGATTAATCTACGAGCAGTACTTC.

The chain combines TRBV6-1 with TRBJ2-3; 10 bases align to TRBD2. Germline V lookup: CDR1 MNHNS, CDR2 SASEGT. The CDR3 has 14 residues. The ends lost 3 bases at V and 4 bases at J; junction bases unmatched: 1. CDR3 nucleotide sequence: TGTGCCAGCAGTGACAGCGGGGGGGCAGATACGCAGTATTTT. Amino acid sequence: CASSDSGGADTQYF.

V usage is TRBV27 and J usage is TRBJ2-7, with D possibly being TRBD2 (6 bases). The V gene's germline CDR1 is MNHEY and CDR2 SMNVEV (reference sequence). The CDR3 consists of 14 residues. V was cut by 2 bases and J by 3 bases, with 11 bases left in between. CDR3 protein: CASSLTTGGYEQYF. The DNA of the CDR3 is TGTGCCAGCAGTTTAACCACCGGGGGCTACGAGCAGTACTTC.

The V call is TRBV7-9, the J call TRBJ1-2, with unresolved D. The CDR3 runs 15 residues. Trimming cost V 1 base and J 4 bases, with 13 bases left between them. Germline V gene sequence: CDR1 SEHNR, CDR2 FQNEAQ (reference sequence). The DNA for the CDR3 is TGTGCCAGCAGCTTAGGCACCTCATCTGGCTATGGCTACACCTTC. Protein sequence: CASSLGTSSGYGYTF.

The chain carries TRBV2 and TRBJ2-1; D uncertain. Germline CDR1 and CDR2: SNHLY and FYNNEI. V was pared by 2 bases and J by 4 bases, with 18 bases between. This CDR3 region has 17 residues. The CDR3 nucleotides read TGTGCCAGCAGTGAATATCAGACTGTTATCCTATACAATGAGCAGTTCTTC. This codes for CASSEYQTVILYNEQFF.

The V call is TRBV29-1, the J call TRBJ2-1; maybe TRBD1 (7 bases). CDR3 length: 19 amino acids. Germline CDR1 reads SQVTM; CDR2 reads ANQGSEA. Deletions cut 5 bases from V and 0 bases from J, with 26 bases between. CDR3 sequence: CSVHLAEGTQGISYNEQFF. The CDR3 DNA is TGCAGCGTTCACCTCGCGGAGGGGACACAGGGGATCTCCTACAATGAGCAGTTCTTC.

This chain uses TRBV29-1 with TRBJ2-1, with TRBD2 matching 8 bases. Trimming cost V 6 bases and J 5 bases; bases outside gene matches: 12. The CDR3 is 15 amino acids. Germline V CDR1 and CDR2: SQVTM, ANQGSEA. The CDR3 DNA reads as TGCAGCGTCGCCGAGAGCGGGGGAACCGACAATGAGCAGTTCTTC. It specifies CSVAESGGTDNEQFF.

This clone has only a few counts. The chain is built from TRBV29-1 and TRBJ2-5; 7 bases map to TRBD1. V shed 6 bases, J shed 1 base, and the junction held 8 bases outside the gene matches. Germline V gene sequence: CDR1 SQVTM, CDR2 ANQGSEA. The CDR3 consists of 14 residues. The CDR3 region is CSVGRTGLQETQYF. CDR3 sequence (DNA): TGCAGCGTGGGGCGGACAGGCCTCCAAGAGACCCAGTACTTC.

The rearrangement links TRBV13 to TRBJ1-2, with a weak D call TRBD1 (6 bases). Germline lookup yields CDR1 PRHDT and CDR2 FYEKMQ (reference sequence). The CDR3 covers 14 residues. Trimming took off 0 bases at V and 4 bases at J, with 9 bases between the two ends. CDR3: CASSLGRDTYGYTF. CDR3 in DNA: TGTGCCAGCAGCTTAGGAAGGGACACCTATGGCTACACCTTC.

This clone was detected a few times. V is TRBV15 and J is TRBJ2-1; no definite D call. Looked up from germline, CDR1 is LNHNV and CDR2 is YYDKDF (reference sequence). This CDR3 contains 19 residues. V was shortened by 3 bases and J by 0 bases, with 21 bases between the two germline ends. The CDR3 coding sequence is TGTGCCACCAGCAGTGGCCTTGAACTATCCGGAAGCTCCTACAATGAGCAGTTCTTC. Protein: CATSSGLELSGSSYNEQFF. The variable domain in full, completed from reference TRBV15 and TRBJ2-1, reads DAMVIQNPRYQVTQFGKPVTLSCSQTLNHNVMYWYQQKSSQAPKLLFHYYDKDFNNEADTPDNFQSRRPNTSFCFLDIRSPGLGDTAMYLCATSSGLELSGSSYNEQFFGPGTRLTVL.

The J gene is TRBJ2-5, the V gene TRBV6-6, with D possibly matching TRBD2 (6 bases). V lost 6 bases and J 3 bases, leaving 11 bases between the germline ends. From germline, CDR1 is MNHNY and CDR2 SVGAGI (reference sequence). This CDR3 is built from 13 residues. The CDR3 DNA follows: TGTGCCAGCAGCCGGAGGGAGAAAGAGACCCAGTACTTC. Translation: CASSRREKETQYF.

This clone occurred once. The J gene is TRBJ1-5, the V gene TRBV7-6; no firm D call. From germline, CDR1 is SGHVS and CDR2 FNYEAQ. The CDR3 contains 14 residues. V gave up 1 base and J gave up 3 bases, with 7 bases separating them. The CDR3 here is CASSLEGSNQPQHF. CDR3 coding DNA: TGTGCCAGCAGCTTAGAAGGCTCCAATCAGCCCCAGCATTTT.

This clone has just a few counts. The rearrangement links TRBV18 to TRBJ2-1; 7 bases fit TRBD1. Germline V gene data show CDR1 as KGHSH and CDR2 as LQKENI. Germline trimming cut 2 bases from V and 3 bases from J; bases unmatched to any gene: 10. The CDR3 has 17 amino acids. CDR3 DNA sequence: TGTGCCAGCTCACCAATCGGGGTTGCAGGGGGCTACAATGAGCAGTTCTTC. Amino acid sequence: CASSPIGVAGGYNEQFF. The entire variable domain, with the rest obtained from reference TRBV18 and TRBJ2-1, is as follows: NAGVMQNPRHLVRRRGQEARLRCSPMKGHSHVYWYRQLPEEGLKFMVYLQKENIIDESGMPKERFSAEFPKEGPSILRIQQVVRGDSAAYFCASSPIGVAGGYNEQFFGPGTRLTVL.

This rearrangement joins TRBV2 to TRBJ2-5; 8 nucleotides agree with TRBD2. Germline values: CDR1 SNHLY, CDR2 FYNNEI. Trimming cost V 7 bases and J 0 bases; bases outside gene matches: 22. The CDR3 is 20 amino acids. CDR3 sequence (DNA): TGTGCCAGCACCTCGACGAGCGGGGGTCTAAAAGCGGAGTACCAAGAGACCCAGTACTTC. Protein sequence: CASTSTSGGLKAEYQETQYF.

The V gene is TRBV5-1, the J gene TRBJ1-3; TRBD1 matches 11 bases. Per the germline V gene, CDR1 is SGHRS and CDR2 is YFSETQ. The CDR3 spans 20 residues. V shed 5 bases and J 0 bases; nucleotides not matched to a gene: 16. The CDR3 nucleotides are TGCGCCAGCAGTATGCCACCGGGACAGGGGGACTACAGCTCTGGAAACACCATATATTTT. Protein product: CASSMPPGQGDYSSGNTIYF.

This rearrangement joins TRBV6-5 to TRBJ1-1; tentative D call: TRBD1 (6 bases). Per the germline V gene, CDR1 is MNHEY and CDR2 is SVGAGI. This CDR3 has 13 residues. With 2 bases removed from V and 6 bases from J, the gap between germline ends came to 10 bases. This CDR3 reads CASSYPDSSEAFF. In nucleotides, the CDR3 is TGTGCCAGCAGTTACCCGGACAGCTCTGAAGCTTTCTTT.

The chain combines TRBV9 with TRBJ1-1, with D possibly matching TRBD1 (6 bases). The germline CDR1 and CDR2 sequences are SGDLS and YYNGEE. The CDR3 is 14 residues long. V lost 3 bases and J 2 bases, leaving 11 bases between the germline ends. The CDR3 region is CASSGLDSNTEAFF. The CDR3, as DNA: TGTGCCAGCAGCGGATTGGACAGTAACACTGAAGCTTTCTTT.

This clone has just a few counts. The CDR3 reads CAVDPDTLSNQPQHF. The CDR3 DNA is TGTGCCGTTGACCCGGACACTCTTAGCAATCAGCCCCAGCATTTT. This sequence joins TRBV6-6 and TRBJ1-5; perhaps TRBD1 as D (5 bases). The V gene's germline CDR1 is MNHNY and CDR2 SVGAGI (reference sequence). V was clipped by 11 bases and J by 0 bases, with 17 bases between them. This CDR3 region has 15 residues.

The J gene is TRBJ1-6, the V gene TRBV6-6; unclear D gene. The CDR3 consists of 14 residues. The germline V and J ends were trimmed by 6 bases and 7 bases, with 13 bases remaining between them. In germline, CDR1 is MNHNY, CDR2 SVGAGI (reference sequence). Written as DNA, the CDR3 is TGTGCCAGCAGCACCCAGGACGCGAATTCACCCCTCCACTTT. It yields the protein CASSTQDANSPLHF.